This entry lists 23 T cell receptor beta chains sequenced from one sample in a study of identical twins. A single record per CDR3 protein comes from TCRdb applying MiXCR to the 5' RACE reads. The sample consists of fewer than 550,000 distinct CDR3 sequences, approximately 14% of them appearing once. The same data also went into a second study, on yellow fever vaccine responses in identical twins.

The sequencing input was CD4+ T cells sorted from blood. The source of these receptors is a young woman in good health.

Many counts were recorded for this clonotype. This sequence joins TRBV5-1 and TRBJ1-5; D unresolved. The CDR3 runs to 14 residues. V dropped 4 bases and J dropped 1 base, with 9 bases sitting between them. Germline V gene lookup returns CDR1 SGHRS and CDR2 YFSETQ. The DNA for the CDR3 is TGCGCCAGCAGCCAGGAGGGAAGCAATCAGCCCCAGCATTTT. The encoded protein is CASSQEGSNQPQHF.

This clonotype was observed a few times. This chain links TRBV28 with TRBJ2-5, with 11 bases aligning to TRBD2. CDR3 length: 13 residues. Trimming cost V 6 bases and J 12 bases; bases outside gene matches: 9. Germline V lookup: CDR1 MDHEN, CDR2 SYDVKM. Written as DNA, the CDR3 is TGTGCCAGCAGGCAGGGACTAGCGGCTTGGGAGTACTTC. Translation: CASRQGLAAWEYF.

In its sample, this clonotype was seen a few times. This chain joins TRBV27 and TRBJ1-1; TRBD1 matches at 10 bases. The CDR3 loop spans 16 amino acids. The V and J ends lost 4 bases and 4 bases, in that order; junction bases with no gene match: 9. The germline gives CDR1 MNHEY, CDR2 SMNVEV (reference sequence). CDR3 residues: CASSSEGQGRGTEAFF. The CDR3, as DNA: TGTGCCAGCAGTTCAGAGGGACAGGGGCGAGGCACTGAAGCTTTCTTT.

There are a few counts of this clonotype. CDR3 nucleotide sequence: TGTGCCAGCAGCACGCTCGACAGGCGGGAGACCCAGTACTTC. Its protein is CASSTLDRRETQYF. V gene TRBV7-9 combines with J gene TRBJ2-5; TRBD1 might be the D (6 bases). V lost 5 bases and J 5 bases, leaving 15 bases between the germline ends. CDR3 size: 14 residues. CDR1 and CDR2 (germline): SEHNR, FQNEAQ (reference sequence).

This clonotype appeared a few times. V is TRBV15 and J is TRBJ2-1; possibly TRBD2 for D (6 bases). In germline, CDR1 is LNHNV, CDR2 YYDKDF (reference sequence). This CDR3 comprises 15 residues. Trimming pared 3 bases from V and 3 bases from J, leaving 12 bases between. The CDR3 sequence is CATSSRGNNYNEQFF. The CDR3 region has the DNA TGTGCCACCAGCAGCCGCGGGAACAACTACAATGAGCAGTTCTTC.

The V and J genes are TRBV7-8 and TRBJ1-6, with TRBD1 as a possible D gene (6 bases). This CDR3 is built from 15 residues. Trimming pared 1 base from V and 4 bases from J, leaving 8 bases between. Germline V CDR1 and CDR2: SGHVS, FQNEAQ. Here the CDR3 DNA reads TGTGCCAGCAGCTTAGTGGGACAATATAATTCACCCCTCCACTTT. This sequence encodes CASSLVGQYNSPLHF.

Many counts were recorded for this clonotype. This sequence joins TRBV12-3 or TRBV12-4 and TRBJ2-3; 12 bases are a match to TRBD2. CDR3 length: 16 amino acids. J lost 0 bases, V lost 6 bases, and 4 bases had no gene match. CDR3: CASSFGLAGSTDTQYF. CDR3 DNA: TGTGCCAGCAGCTTCGGACTAGCGGGAAGCACAGATACGCAGTATTTT.

This clonotype was recorded at least ten times. CDR3 region: CASSQFSLAGVGDTQYF. The CDR3 bases are TGCGCCAGCAGCCAATTTTCGCTTGCGGGGGTGGGAGATACGCAGTATTTT. V gene TRBV4-1 combines with J gene TRBJ2-3; 7 nucleotides align to TRBD2. The length of the CDR3 is 17 residues. Germline CDR1 and CDR2: MGHRA and YSYEKL. Germline trimming cut 2 bases from V and 5 bases from J; bases unmatched to any gene: 13.

This chain's CDR3 is CTLGRNTEAFF. In DNA form, the CDR3 reads TGCACGCTCGGCCGGAACACTGAAGCTTTCTTT. The V gene is TRBV20-1, the J gene TRBJ1-1; D remains ambiguous. Germline V gives CDR1 DFQATT, CDR2 SNEGSKA (reference sequence). The CDR3 extends over 11 amino acids.

The chain couples TRBV9 to TRBJ2-3; 7 bases align to TRBD2. The CDR3 extends over 15 amino acids. After removal of 4 bases from V and 4 bases from J, the junction contained 9 bases not matched to a gene. From germline, CDR1 is SGDLS and CDR2 YYNGEE. CDR3 amino acids: CASSSGTTGSDTQYF. CDR3 nucleotides: TGTGCCAGCAGCTCCGGGACTACCGGCTCAGATACGCAGTATTTT.

The V and J genes are TRBV5-1 and TRBJ2-5, with D tentatively TRBD2 (6 bases). The CDR3 sequence is 14 residues long. Trimming left V 2 bases short and J 0 bases short, with 8 bases between. Germline V gene lookup returns CDR1 SGHRS and CDR2 YFSETQ. The CDR3 nucleotides are TGCGCCAGCAGCTTTCGGGGGAACCAAGAGACCCAGTACTTC. Its translation: CASSFRGNQETQYF.

This chain links TRBV5-1 with TRBJ2-3, with 12 bases lining up with TRBD2. The CDR3 covers 18 residues. With 5 bases clipped from V and 0 bases from J, the junction kept 10 bases outside the gene matches. Germline CDR1 reads SGHRS; CDR2 reads YFSETQ. CDR3 DNA: TGCGCCAGCAGTCTTCGGCTAGCGGGAGGGAAAAGCACAGATACGCAGTATTTT. This sequence encodes CASSLRLAGGKSTDTQYF.

The rearrangement links TRBV7-9 to TRBJ2-5, with a weak D call TRBD1 (6 bases). CDR3 length: 16 amino acids. V dropped 3 bases and J dropped 2 bases, with 16 bases sitting between them. In germline, CDR1 is SEHNR, CDR2 FQNEAQ (reference sequence). CDR3 DNA: TGTGCCAGCAGCTTCAGACAGGTCCTCAAACAAGAGACCCAGTACTTC. It specifies CASSFRQVLKQETQYF.

The V call is TRBV28, the J call TRBJ2-3; maybe TRBD2 (6 bases). Between the trimmed V and J ends, which lost 5 bases and 5 bases, there was a span of 17 bases. The germline gives CDR1 MDHEN, CDR2 SYDVKM. CDR3 size: 15 residues. CDR3 amino acids: CASSKTGTLRDTQYF. In nucleotides, the CDR3 is TGTGCCAGCAGTAAAACCGGGACTTTGCGAGATACGCAGTATTTT.

The chain joins TRBV29-1 to TRBJ2-1; 12 nucleotides agree with TRBD2. V lost 4 bases to trimming and J lost 4 bases; unmatched junction nucleotides: 14. Per germline, CDR1 SQVTM and CDR2 ANQGSEA. The CDR3 runs to 18 residues. CDR3 amino acids: CSVGQGLASGRGYNEQFF. In DNA form, the CDR3 reads TGCAGCGTTGGACAGGGGTTGGCTAGCGGGAGGGGATACAATGAGCAGTTCTTC.

A few counts support this clonotype. The V gene is TRBV7-9, the J gene TRBJ2-7; D is ambiguous. CDR3 length: 13 residues. CDR1 is SEHNR and CDR2 is FQNEAQ in the germline V gene (reference sequence). Trimming stripped 3 bases from V and 5 bases from J, with 11 bases between. This CDR3 reads CASSFGSGDEQYV. CDR3 DNA sequence: TGTGCCAGCAGCTTCGGTTCAGGCGACGAGCAGTACGTC.

V and J are TRBV2 and TRBJ1-5; D uncertain. V was pared by 5 bases and J by 1 base, with 12 bases between. CDR3 size: 15 residues. Germline CDR1 is SNHLY and CDR2 is FYNNEI. The CDR3 region has the DNA TGTGCCAGCAGTTTGATAGAGGGAAGCAATCAGCCCCAGCATTTT. Its protein product is CASSLIEGSNQPQHF.

The chain employs TRBV10-3 and TRBJ2-1, with a possible D match to TRBD2 (5 bases). CDR1 and CDR2 (germline): ENHRY, SYGVKD. The length of the CDR3 is 12 residues. Trimming cost V 0 bases and J 10 bases, with 7 bases left between them. The CDR3 nucleotides read TGTGCCATCAGTGAGTCGGGCGGGGAGCAGTTCTTC. It codes for CAISESGGEQFF.

The rearrangement links TRBV9 to TRBJ2-7; D is possibly TRBD1 or TRBD2 (5 bases each). Germline lookup yields CDR1 SGDLS and CDR2 YYNGEE. The CDR3 length is 17 residues. V shed 3 bases and J shed 0 bases, with 19 bases lying between them. In DNA, the CDR3 is TGTGCCAGCAGCGACAGCTCGGACTGGGGGAACTCCTACGAGCAGTACTTC. This sequence encodes CASSDSSDWGNSYEQYF.

There are a few counts of this clonotype. The V and J genes are TRBV11-2 and TRBJ2-2, with TRBD2 matching over 8 bases. Trimming at V came to 0 bases and at J to 6 bases, leaving 6 bases not matched to a gene. The germline CDR1 and CDR2 sequences are SGHAT and FQNNGV. The CDR3 spans 16 residues. The CDR3 protein is CASSLERGGISGELFF. The CDR3 DNA reads TGTGCCAGCAGCTTAGAACGGGGGGGAATTTCCGGGGAGCTGTTTTTT.

Many counts were recorded for this clonotype. The chain recombines TRBV5-1 with TRBJ2-7; 9 nucleotides line up with TRBD1. This CDR3 is 15 amino acids long. Germline CDR1 is SGHRS and CDR2 is YFSETQ. Unmatched junction bases numbered 2, after V lost 0 bases and J lost 1 base. The CDR3 loop is CASSLVGTGSYEQYF. In DNA form, the CDR3 reads TGCGCCAGCAGCTTGGTCGGGACAGGGTCCTACGAGCAGTACTTC.

V usage is TRBV24-1 and J usage is TRBJ1-5; D unresolved. The germline gives CDR1 KGHDR, CDR2 SFDVKD. V gave up 5 bases and J gave up 6 bases, with 7 bases separating them. This CDR3 spans 12 amino acids. DNA for the CDR3: TGTGCCACCAGTGGAGCCGGTCAGCCCCAGCATTTT. Protein product: CATSGAGQPQHF.

The chain uses TRBV6-2 or TRBV6-3 and TRBJ1-5; D is unresolved. The germline gives CDR1 MNHEY, CDR2 SVGEGT. V was pared by 6 bases and J by 10 bases, with 13 bases between. The CDR3 totals 12 residues. The CDR3 reads CASRLGRNPQHF. CDR3 nucleotide sequence: TGTGCCAGCAGACTTGGACGAAATCCCCAGCATTTT.